A single sample is the source of the 13 T cell receptor beta chains below, sequenced in a study of blood T cell repertoires in COVID-19. Only in-frame clones appear in the TCRdb table, and some are missing; sequencing was by immunoSEQ multiplex PCR. The sample lists roughly 150,000 clones; around four fifths were seen once. The sequenced material came from PBMCs or T cells enriched from blood (not recorded which). Source of these receptors: a man aged 45-65 years who had recovered from COVID-19.

The gene calls are TRBV3-1 (or the pseudogene TRBV3-2) and TRBJ1-5, with 7 bases aligning to TRBD1. The CDR3 is 20 amino acids. From germline, CDR1 is LGHDT and CDR2 YNNKEL (reference sequence). V shed 3 bases and J 0 bases; nucleotides not matched to a gene: 17. The CDR3 DNA reads TGTGCCAGCAGCCATCAAGTATCCGACAGGGTTCGAAGTAGCAATCAGCCCCAGCATTTT. Translated: CASSHQVSDRVRSSNQPQHF.

The V gene is TRBV7-9, the J gene TRBJ2-1, with 14 bases matching TRBD2. With 4 bases clipped from V and 5 bases from J, the junction kept 4 bases outside the gene matches. The CDR3 has 16 residues. Germline CDR1 reads SEHNR; CDR2 reads FQNEAQ (reference sequence). This CDR3 is CASSSTSGGAHNEQFF. CDR3 DNA sequence: TGTGCCAGCAGCTCGACTAGCGGGGGGGCCCACAATGAGCAGTTCTTC.

The chain combines TRBV5-4 with TRBJ1-2; D unresolved. Germline CDR1 reads SGHNT; CDR2 reads YYREEE (reference sequence). The CDR3 runs to 14 residues. V lost 0 bases to trimming and J lost 1 base, with 7 bases between them. The CDR3 is CASSLVGINYGYTF. CDR3 DNA: TGTGCCAGCAGCTTGGTCGGGATTAACTATGGCTACACCTTC.

The chain has TRBV3-1 (or the pseudogene TRBV3-2) and TRBJ1-1; maybe TRBD1 (6 bases). Trimming pared 4 bases from V and 3 bases from J, leaving 9 bases between. The CDR3 runs 13 residues. The germline V gene encodes CDR1 LGHDT and CDR2 YNNKEL (reference sequence). Here the CDR3 reads CASSPSGDTEAFF. The CDR3 bases are TGTGCCAGCAGCCCCTCAGGGGACACTGAAGCTTTCTTT.

The chain couples TRBV11-1 to TRBJ1-4; D may be TRBD1 (5 bases). In germline, CDR1 is SGHAT, CDR2 FQDESV (reference sequence). Trimming stripped 3 bases from V and 8 bases from J, with 13 bases between. CDR3 length: 14 residues. CDR3 residues: CASSFPREEEKLFF. The CDR3 DNA is TGTGCCAGCAGCTTTCCCAGGGAGGAGGAAAAACTGTTTTTT.

The V call is TRBV5-4, the J call TRBJ2-2; D call uncertain. CDR1 is SGHNT, CDR2 YYREEE, per germline (reference sequence). This CDR3 region has 14 residues. Trimming stripped 1 base from V and 1 base from J, with 5 bases between. The CDR3 DNA reads TGTGCCAGCAGCTTGACTCAGAACACCGGGGAGCTGTTTTTT. The encoded protein is CASSLTQNTGELFF.

The chain uses TRBV6-1 and TRBJ2-3; TRBD2 matches at 9 bases. CDR3 length equals 16 residues. V was clipped by 3 bases and J by 1 base; unmatched bases: 5. CDR1 is MNHNS and CDR2 is SASEGT in the germline V gene. The CDR3 spells CASSDRASGGTDTQYF. Written as DNA, the CDR3 is TGTGCCAGCAGTGATCGGGCTAGCGGGGGCACAGATACGCAGTATTTT.

This rearrangement joins TRBV9 to TRBJ1-2; TRBD1 might be the D (6 bases). The CDR3 sequence is 13 residues long. The germline CDR1 and CDR2 sequences are SGDLS and YYNGEE. V was pared by 3 bases and J by 2 bases, with 8 bases between. DNA for the CDR3: TGTGCCAGCAGCGCGCAGGGGAACTATGGCTACACCTTC. Translated: CASSAQGNYGYTF.

The chain combines TRBV30 with TRBJ1-2, with TRBD1 identical over 7 bases. Germline V gives CDR1 GTSNPN, CDR2 SVGIG (reference sequence). The CDR3 totals 12 residues. V lost 7 bases and J lost 2; bases outside the gene matches: 4. The CDR3 spells CAYSTGNYGYTF. DNA of the CDR3: TGTGCCTACTCGACAGGGAACTATGGCTACACCTTC.

In the case of this clone: At the DNA level, this CDR3 is encoded by other sequences in the same sample as well. This chain links TRBV7-9 with TRBJ1-2; 7 positions agree with TRBD1. V shed 3 bases and J 4 bases; nucleotides not matched to a gene: 5. CDR3 length equals 14 residues. The germline gives CDR1 SEHNR, CDR2 FQNEAQ (reference sequence). Here the CDR3 DNA reads TGTGCCAGCAGCTTGGGGACAGCCGGCTATGGCTACACCTTC. It is translated as CASSLGTAGYGYTF. Based on the CDR3 plus reference TRBV7-9 and TRBJ1-2, the full variable domain is DTGVSQNPRHKITKRGQNVTFRCDPISEHNRLYWYRQTLGQGPEFLTYFQNEAQLEKSRLLSDRFSAERPKGSFSTLEIQRTEQGDSAMYLCASSLGTAGYGYTFGSGTRLTVV.

The chain is built from TRBV6-5 and TRBJ2-2; D may be TRBD1 (6 bases). Looked up from germline, CDR1 is MNHEY and CDR2 is SVGAGI. This CDR3 has 13 residues. V gave up 8 bases and J gave up 4 bases, with 11 bases separating them. DNA of the CDR3: TGTGCCAGCTCAACAGGGTCCACCGGGGAGCTGTTTTTT. It encodes CASSTGSTGELFF.

The chain recombines TRBV7-2 with TRBJ1-4; D possibly corresponds to TRBD1 (6 bases). The germline V and J ends were trimmed by 4 bases and 4 bases, with 13 bases remaining between them. The V gene's germline CDR1 is SGHTA and CDR2 FQGNSA. The CDR3 spans 15 residues. The CDR3 bases are TGTGCCAGCAGCTCTCAGGGGTCGGGTAATGAAAAACTGTTTTTT. Translated: CASSSQGSGNEKLFF. The full variable domain, with the rest looked up from reference TRBV7-2 and TRBJ1-4, is GAGVSQSPSNKVTEKGKDVELRCDPISGHTALYWYRQSLGQGLEFLIYFQGNSAPDKSGLPSDRFSAERTGGSVSTLTIQRTQQEDSAVYLCASSSQGSGNEKLFFGSGTQLSVL.

This chain links TRBV4-1 with TRBJ1-5, with D perhaps matching TRBD1 (5 bases). Trimming removed 0 bases at V and 4 bases at J, with 13 bases between. Germline V CDR1 and CDR2: MGHRA, YSYEKL. The CDR3 runs 16 residues. CDR3 in amino acids: CASSQDDGAGNQPQHF. For the CDR3, the DNA is TGCGCCAGCAGCCAAGATGATGGGGCAGGGAATCAGCCCCAGCATTTT.